The rows below give T cell receptor beta chains drawn from one sample of a study of blood T cell repertoires in COVID-19. Clones were read by immunoSEQ multiplex PCR, and TCRdb kept only the in-frame ones, dropping some. The sample lists about 210,000 clones, around 88% occurring once. Sequenced material: peripheral blood. The source is a man between 18 and 35 years old with active or convalescent COVID-19. CDR3s include the opening cysteine and the closing phenylalanine or tryptophan. The size entry is marked missing in some rows and otherwise reads once, few, many or a size class.

cdr3_length v_call clone_size cdr3_aa
12 TRBV18 - CASSPQPKEQYF
13 TRBV3-1/TRBV3-2 once CASSQGSSGEQYF
16 TRBV7-2 - CASSARRLAGQETQYF
14 TRBV10-2 - CASGRDRFEETQYF
15 TRBV2 - CASSDPAPQGYEQYF
16 TRBV28 - CASSLSGTGDNQPQHF
15 TRBV10-3 once CAISESGAGENEQFF
16 TRBV3-1/TRBV3-2 - CASSQVSAGYNSPLHF
15 TRBV11-3 - CASSLGTGFTDTQYF
14 TRBV28 - CASSLLAGADTQYF
14 TRBV3-1/TRBV3-2 - CASSGDVGRRTQYF
16 TRBV5-6 - CASSFGTGQPGMRAFF
15 TRBV7-9 - CASSLGRGRGEKLFF
12 TRBV24-1 - CATSDFWGAQHF
12 TRBV12-3/TRBV12-4 - CASGETQETQYF
16 TRBV18 once CASSLPGQTISNIQYF
18 TRBV11-2 - CASSYSVISDPSTDTQYF
15 TRBV3-1/TRBV3-2 - CASSPTRTANYGYTF
13 TRBV12-3/TRBV12-4 - CASSLRGIYGYTF
13 TRBV10-3 few CAIKGISYNEQFF
15 TRBV28 - CASSFRLAGTGELFF
16 TRBV4-2 - CASSQASGSSYNEQFF
15 TRBV27 - CASSQDRGVNNEQFF
14 TRBV30 - CAWSVALSGNTIYF
14 TRBV11-1 - CASRGGAGTGELFF